This T cell receptor (beta chain) originates from a study of blood T cell repertoires in COVID-19. Whole-study context: Italy, Spain and the United States were the sources of the convalescent and acute COVID-19 samples. T cells, B-cell-depleted T cells, or PBMCs provided the cDNA or gDNA that served as material.

Seattle-derived patients entered the study during active infection and were followed longitudinally. Germline V gives CDR1 ENHRY, CDR2 SYGVKD. The CDR3 has 12 residues. In the authors' workflow: Amplification with reference gene primers provided the estimates of nucleated cell counts. Clones were sequenced by immunoSEQ multiplex PCR, and TCRdb holds only the in-frame ones, with some missing. V and J calls and clone size are those listed in that table; D and trimming were worked out from the DNA. The table lists more than 250,000 clones, around 90% of them singletons. As regards this clone: At one of its ends the junction is not consistent with the germline gene, which may arise from a read error.

This sequence joins TRBV10-3 and TRBJ2-5; D gene uncertain. Material for sequencing was peripheral blood. This TCR was sampled from a woman between 50 and 59 years old with COVID-19, enrolled during active disease. The CDR3 spells CAVRHPEETQYF. The CDR3 DNA reads as TGTGCCGTCAGACACCCTGAAGAGACCCAGTACTTC.